This T cell receptor beta chain was identified in a study of blood T cell repertoires in COVID-19. About the research overall: Spain, Italy and the United States supplied samples that represented acute and convalescent COVID-19. The cDNA or gDNA used as material had been derived from T cells, B-cell-depleted T cells, or PBMCs.

Per the study methods: Using reference gene primer amplification, nucleated cell counts were estimated. TCRdb's table, derived via immunoSEQ multiplex PCR, lists solely in-frame clones and lacks some. That table supplies the V and J calls and clone size; D and trimming were determined from the DNA. The sample records about 150,000 clones, around 83% being singletons. This TCR derives from a man aged 50 to 59 with active or convalescent COVID-19. The sample was peripheral blood.

CDR3 sequence reads: CATAGTGEKLFF. CDR3 sequence (DNA): TGTGCCACCGCCGGGACTGGAGAAAAACTGTTTTTT. The rearrangement links TRBV19 to TRBJ1-4; a possible D gene is TRBD1 (5 bases). V was pared by 10 bases and J by 8 bases, with 14 bases between. From germline, CDR1 is LNHDA and CDR2 SQIVND (reference sequence). CDR3 length: 12 residues.